The 32 T cell receptor beta chains given below trace back to one sample, sequenced in a study of Ad26.COV2.S vaccination and SARS-CoV-2 variants (dated by TCRdb to the early 2020s). The library was generated by the immunoSEQ multiplex PCR assay. Here the immuneACCESS table is served through TCRdb, limited to in-frame sequences with V and J called. Missing clones are a known gap in these copies; in checked studies unresolved V genes cover under half, and the rest lacks a known reason. The table for this sample lists about 350,000 clones; approximately 86% of them were counted only once. Around 11% of the sample lies in the top ten. The treatment or condition label for this specimen denotes: about 20 received Ad26.COV2.S at low or high dose, single or two shots; about 5 received placebo; per-sample allocation not given. For vaccine and placebo recipients, the sequenced repertoires came from samples collected on day 63 after the first injection.

The sequencing here drew on peripheral blood, taken in a trial of Ad26.COV2.S vaccine versus placebo. The receptors were gathered from a person between 18 and 65 years old who received the Ad26.COV2.S COVID-19 vaccine or a placebo.

V gene TRBV10-3 combines with J gene TRBJ2-5, with a possible D match to TRBD1 (7 bases). The V and J ends lost 10 bases and 3 bases respectively, with 12 bases between them. CDR3 length: 12 amino acids. The germline CDR1 and CDR2 sequences are ENHRY and SYGVKD. The CDR3 region has the DNA TGTGCCACCAGGGGGGTTAAAGAGACCCAGTACTTC. Translated, it gives CATRGVKETQYF.

In this sample, this clone turned up a few times. The chain has TRBV5-5 and TRBJ2-1, with TRBD2 identical over 10 bases. J was trimmed by 9 bases and V by 0 bases; bases with no gene match: 6. This CDR3 spans 15 amino acids. Germline V gene data show CDR1 as SGHKS and CDR2 as YYEKEE (reference sequence). The CDR3 DNA is TGTGCCAGCAGCTTGGACCTAGCGGGAGCACTTGAGCAGTTCTTC. This gives the protein CASSLDLAGALEQFF.

This chain connects TRBV6-2 or TRBV6-3 to TRBJ1-4; no definite D call. Trimming left V 4 bases short and J 11 bases short, with 8 bases between. Germline CDR1 and CDR2: MNHEY and SVGEGT. The CDR3 totals 11 residues. CDR3 sequence reads: CASSLGGKLFF. CDR3 coding DNA: TGTGCCAGCAGTTTGGGCGGGAAACTGTTTTTT.

This clone was recorded once. The chain links TRBV7-2 to TRBJ2-2; 8 nucleotides align to TRBD2. In germline, CDR1 is SGHTA, CDR2 FQGNSA. The V segment lost 4 bases and the J segment 6 bases; nucleotides outside the gene matches: 13. This CDR3 contains 17 residues. CDR3 amino acids: CASSSIAGTALAGELFF. As DNA, the CDR3 is TGTGCCAGCAGCTCGATAGCGGGAACAGCACTGGCCGGGGAGCTGTTTTTT.

V usage is TRBV5-1 and J usage is TRBJ2-7; TRBD2 agrees at 9 bases. The CDR3 contains 15 residues. Germline lookup yields CDR1 SGHRS and CDR2 YFSETQ. The V gene end was trimmed by 5 bases and the J gene end by 0 bases; junction bases not matched to a gene: 6. This CDR3 reads CASSLTSGFSYEQYF. The CDR3 DNA follows: TGCGCCAGCAGTCTGACTAGCGGCTTCTCCTACGAGCAGTACTTC.

The V gene is TRBV5-1, the J gene TRBJ1-6, with unresolved D. The CDR3 extends over 14 amino acids. The V end lost 0 bases, the J end lost 9 bases, and 10 bases lay between the germline ends. Germline assignment: CDR1 SGHRS and CDR2 YFSETQ. The CDR3 protein is CASSLEELSSPLHF. DNA of the CDR3: TGCGCCAGCAGCTTGGAAGAGTTGTCTTCACCCCTCCACTTT.

V gene TRBV28 combines with J gene TRBJ2-1, with a tentative D call TRBD1 (6 bases). Trimming left V 4 bases short and J 0 bases short, with 13 bases between. There are 16 residues in the CDR3. Germline values: CDR1 MDHEN, CDR2 SYDVKM. This CDR3 reads CASSSTGSYSYNEQFF. CDR3 DNA: TGTGCCAGCAGTTCTACAGGGAGCTACTCCTACAATGAGCAGTTCTTC.

The CDR3 protein is CASRPNPGQMHNEQFF. The CDR3 DNA follows: TGTGCCAGCAGACCTAACCCGGGACAGATGCACAATGAGCAGTTCTTC. J is TRBJ2-1 and V is TRBV28; TRBD1 matches at 7 bases. CDR3 length: 16 residues. The J segment lost 5 bases and the V segment lost 6 bases, leaving 13 bases of the junction unmatched. Looked up from germline, CDR1 is MDHEN and CDR2 is SYDVKM. Together with reference TRBV28 and TRBJ2-1, the CDR3 gives the full variable domain: DVKVTQSSRYLVKRTGEKVFLECVQDMDHENMFWYRQDPGLGLRLIYFSYDVKMKEKGDIPEGYSVSREKKERFSLILESASTNQTSMYLCASRPNPGQMHNEQFFGPGTRLTVL.

This clone was observed once. The rearrangement uses TRBV19 and TRBJ1-1, with D possibly matching TRBD1 (6 bases). Germline loops: CDR1 LNHDA, CDR2 SQIVND (reference sequence). The V end was cut by 2 bases, the J end by 1 base, with 17 bases between. This CDR3 has 17 residues. The CDR3: CASSITYGGGTNTEAFF. The CDR3 DNA follows: TGTGCCAGTAGTATAACTTATGGGGGCGGGACGAACACTGAAGCTTTCTTT.

V usage is TRBV28 and J usage is TRBJ2-3, with D perhaps matching TRBD1 or TRBD2 (5 bases each). V shed 5 bases and J shed 6 bases, with 15 bases lying between them. The CDR3 spans 14 residues. Germline assignment: CDR1 MDHEN and CDR2 SYDVKM. The CDR3 nucleotides read TGTGCCAGCAGTGGGGGACCGGTAGAGGATACGCAGTATTTT. Translating gives CASSGGPVEDTQYF.

The chain uses TRBV19 and TRBJ2-1; D is perhaps TRBD1 (7 bases). Germline V gives CDR1 LNHDA, CDR2 SQIVND (reference sequence). With 4 bases removed from V and 8 bases from J, the gap between germline ends came to 18 bases. The CDR3 loop spans 15 amino acids. CDR3 sequence reads: CASSKGQASGDEQFF. The CDR3 region has the DNA TGTGCCAGTAGTAAAGGACAGGCTTCGGGGGATGAGCAGTTCTTC.

The chain has TRBV15 and TRBJ1-1; D gene ambiguous. This CDR3 has 15 amino acids. V lost 3 bases and J lost 0, with 11 bases in between. Germline lookup yields CDR1 LNHNV and CDR2 YYDKDF (reference sequence). CDR3 residues: CATSSFRSLNTEAFF. CDR3 sequence (DNA): TGTGCCACCAGCAGTTTCAGGAGCCTGAACACTGAAGCTTTCTTT.

This clone has only one observation. CDR3 sequence (DNA): TGTGCCTGGAGAAGAAGCGGGACGTGGCCGGGTACAGATACGCAGTATTTT. Translating it yields CAWRRSGTWPGTDTQYF. V usage is TRBV30 and J usage is TRBJ2-3; TRBD2 agrees at 7 bases. J was trimmed by 3 bases and V by 3 bases; bases with no gene match: 15. Germline CDR1 is GTSNPN and CDR2 is SVGIG (reference sequence). The CDR3 has 17 amino acids.

This chain joins TRBV5-1 and TRBJ2-7; 11 bases map to TRBD1. V trimming: 3 bases; J trimming: 3 bases; junction bases outside the gene matches: 5. CDR1 and CDR2 from the germline V gene are SGHRS and YFSETQ. The CDR3 has 15 amino acids. CDR3 in amino acids: CASSSSGTGGYEQYF. The CDR3 DNA follows: TGCGCCAGCAGCTCTTCCGGGACAGGGGGCTACGAGCAGTACTTC.

The chain links TRBV19 to TRBJ2-1; 8 positions agree with TRBD1. CDR3 length: 14 amino acids. The germline gives CDR1 LNHDA, CDR2 SQIVND (reference sequence). Germline trimming cut 6 bases from V and 12 bases from J; bases unmatched to any gene: 13. This CDR3 reads CASSRDRKQGGQFF. CDR3 DNA sequence: TGTGCCAGTAGCCGGGACAGGAAACAGGGCGGGCAGTTCTTC.

The V gene is TRBV2, the J gene TRBJ1-5, with D hard to call. V was cut by 6 bases and J by 4 bases, with 7 bases left in between. This CDR3 spans 12 amino acids. Germline CDR1 and CDR2: SNHLY and FYNNEI. CDR3 nucleotides: TGTGCCAGCAGCCCCGAGAATCAGCCCCAGCATTTT. Residues: CASSPENQPQHF.

V gene TRBV3-1 (or the pseudogene TRBV3-2) combines with J gene TRBJ2-7, with a weak D call TRBD2 (6 bases). With 5 bases removed from V and 3 bases from J, the gap between germline ends came to 17 bases. The CDR3 has 15 amino acids. Germline V lookup: CDR1 LGHDT, CDR2 YNNKEL (reference sequence). This chain's CDR3 is CASSVGLGGFYEQYF. The CDR3 region has the DNA TGTGCCAGCAGCGTGGGGTTGGGGGGATTCTACGAGCAGTACTTC.

V and J are TRBV18 and TRBJ1-5; tentative D call: TRBD1 (5 bases). This CDR3 has 15 amino acids. Deletions cut 1 base from V and 6 bases from J, with 13 bases between. Germline CDR1 reads KGHSH; CDR2 reads LQKENI. The DNA of the CDR3 is TGTGCCAGCTCACCACGGGACCGATCTCTTCAGCCCCAGCATTTT. Amino acids: CASSPRDRSLQPQHF.

The V and J genes are TRBV27 and TRBJ1-1; D is possibly TRBD1 (5 bases). The V end lost 4 bases, the J end lost 8 bases, and 14 bases lay between the germline ends. The CDR3 contains 13 residues. CDR1 is MNHEY, CDR2 SMNVEV, per germline (reference sequence). The CDR3 loop is CASSSHWGGEAFF. CDR3 DNA sequence: TGTGCCAGCAGTTCCCACTGGGGGGGAGAAGCTTTCTTT.

The chain recombines TRBV5-1 with TRBJ2-5, with D unclear. Germline lookup yields CDR1 SGHRS and CDR2 YFSETQ. Trimming removed 4 bases from V and 3 bases from J, with 19 bases in between. The CDR3 sequence is 16 residues long. The CDR3 DNA reads as TGCGCCAGCAGCACCGGTACAGTTAGTGTAAAAGAGACCCAGTACTTC. Protein product: CASSTGTVSVKETQYF.

V usage is TRBV25-1 and J usage is TRBJ2-5; D gene ambiguous. Germline assignment: CDR1 MGHDK and CDR2 SYGVNS. The CDR3 loop spans 15 amino acids. The V end was cut by 2 bases, the J end by 2 bases, with 12 bases between. DNA for the CDR3: TGTGCCAGCAGTGAACGGTCAGGTCTTCAAGAGACCCAGTACTTC. It translates to CASSERSGLQETQYF.

This chain connects TRBV5-4 to TRBJ1-4, with 9 bases identical to TRBD1. Germline V gene lookup returns CDR1 SGHNT and CDR2 YYREEE (reference sequence). Trimming cost V 4 bases and J 8 bases; bases outside gene matches: 6. This CDR3 region has 14 residues. This chain's CDR3 is CASSKQGAGEKLFF. Here the CDR3 DNA reads TGTGCCAGCAGCAAACAGGGGGCGGGAGAAAAACTGTTTTTT.

This chain joins TRBV2 and TRBJ1-4; D is unresolved. The germline V and J ends were trimmed by 0 bases and 8 bases, with 13 bases remaining between them. Per the germline V gene, CDR1 is SNHLY and CDR2 is FYNNEI. The CDR3 contains 15 residues. Here the CDR3 DNA reads TGTGCCAGCAGTGAAGCGAAAGGAATTGGGGAAAAACTGTTTTTT. This sequence encodes CASSEAKGIGEKLFF.

This chain joins TRBV18 and TRBJ2-7; 9 bases are shared with TRBD1. CDR1 is KGHSH, CDR2 LQKENI, per germline. Germline trimming cut 5 bases from V and 4 bases from J; bases unmatched to any gene: 6. The CDR3 is made up of 14 amino acids. CDR3 region: CASSTGQGNYEQYF. CDR3 in DNA: TGTGCCAGCTCAACGGGACAGGGAAATTACGAGCAGTACTTC.

The rearrangement links TRBV24-1 to TRBJ2-1; TRBD2 aligns across 7 bases. The CDR3 has 13 amino acids. Germline V CDR1 and CDR2: KGHDR, SFDVKD. J was trimmed by 10 bases and V by 9 bases; bases with no gene match: 11. CDR3 sequence reads: CATLGTETSEQFF. For the CDR3, the DNA is TGTGCCACCCTGGGGACGGAGACTAGCGAGCAGTTCTTC.

This clone has just a few counts. This rearrangement joins TRBV2 to TRBJ1-2, with D possibly TRBD1 on 5 matching bases. V shed 5 bases and J shed 1 base, with 8 bases lying between them. Germline CDR1 SNHLY, CDR2 FYNNEI. The CDR3 is made up of 13 amino acids. The CDR3 sequence: CASSLDSNYGYTF. In nucleotides, the CDR3 is TGTGCCAGCAGTTTAGACAGTAACTATGGCTACACCTTC. Together with reference TRBV2 and TRBJ1-2, the CDR3 gives the full variable domain: EPEVTQTPSHQVTQMGQEVILRCVPISNHLYFYWYRQILGQKVEFLVSFYNNEISEKSEIFDDQFSVERPDGSNFTLKIRSTKLEDSAMYFCASSLDSNYGYTFGSGTRLTVV.

This chain connects TRBV4-3 to TRBJ1-5; TRBD1 matches 7 bases. Looked up from germline, CDR1 is LGHNA and CDR2 is YSLEER. This CDR3 contains 14 residues. V lost 4 bases, J lost 5 bases, and 5 bases stayed unmatched. This chain's CDR3 is CASSPQGWDQPQHF. DNA for the CDR3: TGCGCCAGCAGCCCACAGGGGTGGGATCAGCCCCAGCATTTT.

This chain links TRBV19 with TRBJ1-5; TRBD1 might be the D (6 bases). Germline-derived CDR1 and CDR2 are LNHDA and SQIVND (reference sequence). The V end lost 8 bases, the J end lost 2 bases, and 22 bases lay between the germline ends. This CDR3 has 17 amino acids. Here the CDR3 DNA reads TGTGCCAGTGGACGGGGGACACTTCCAAAGGGCAATCAGCCCCAGCATTTT. Encoded protein: CASGRGTLPKGNQPQHF.

The chain has TRBV5-8 and TRBJ1-5; tentatively, D is TRBD1 (5 bases). The germline gives CDR1 SGHTS, CDR2 YDEGEE. V was shortened by 0 bases and J by 6 bases, with 10 bases between the two germline ends. CDR3 length equals 14 residues. This chain's CDR3 is CASSLGWGCQPQHF. CDR3 DNA: TGTGCCAGCAGCTTGGGGTGGGGGTGTCAGCCCCAGCATTTT.

The chain uses TRBV5-5 and TRBJ2-1, with D tentatively TRBD1 or TRBD2 (6 bases each). V was cut by 4 bases and J by 0 bases, with 14 bases left in between. CDR1 and CDR2 from the germline V gene are SGHKS and YYEKEE (reference sequence). The CDR3 length is 16 residues. This chain's CDR3 is CASSPGGGNSYNEQFF. Here the CDR3 DNA reads TGTGCCAGCAGCCCCGGAGGGGGGAACTCCTACAATGAGCAGTTCTTC. The variable domain in full, completed from reference TRBV5-5 and TRBJ2-1, reads DAGVTQSPTHLIKTRGQQVTLRCSPISGHKSVSWYQQVLGQGPQFIFQYYEKEERGRGNFPDRFSARQFPNYSSELNVNALLLGDSALYLCASSPGGGNSYNEQFFGPGTRLTVL.

The chain is built from TRBV7-6 and TRBJ2-1, with 13 nucleotides matching TRBD2. CDR3 size: 16 residues. Trimming removed 3 bases from V and 8 bases from J; junction bases left unmatched: 7. Germline assignment: CDR1 SGHVS and CDR2 FNYEAQ. As DNA, the CDR3 is TGTGCCAGCAGCTTTCTGGGACTAGCGGGAAGGTATGAGCAGTTCTTC. Translated, it gives CASSFLGLAGRYEQFF.

CDR3 loop: CASSPPQETQYF. CDR3 sequence (DNA): TGTGCCAGCAGCCCCCCACAAGAGACCCAGTACTTC. This rearrangement joins TRBV5-6 to TRBJ2-5; D not certain. Germline V gene lookup returns CDR1 SGHDT and CDR2 YYEEEE. Deletions cut 4 bases from V and 2 bases from J, with 6 bases between. This CDR3 is 12 amino acids long.